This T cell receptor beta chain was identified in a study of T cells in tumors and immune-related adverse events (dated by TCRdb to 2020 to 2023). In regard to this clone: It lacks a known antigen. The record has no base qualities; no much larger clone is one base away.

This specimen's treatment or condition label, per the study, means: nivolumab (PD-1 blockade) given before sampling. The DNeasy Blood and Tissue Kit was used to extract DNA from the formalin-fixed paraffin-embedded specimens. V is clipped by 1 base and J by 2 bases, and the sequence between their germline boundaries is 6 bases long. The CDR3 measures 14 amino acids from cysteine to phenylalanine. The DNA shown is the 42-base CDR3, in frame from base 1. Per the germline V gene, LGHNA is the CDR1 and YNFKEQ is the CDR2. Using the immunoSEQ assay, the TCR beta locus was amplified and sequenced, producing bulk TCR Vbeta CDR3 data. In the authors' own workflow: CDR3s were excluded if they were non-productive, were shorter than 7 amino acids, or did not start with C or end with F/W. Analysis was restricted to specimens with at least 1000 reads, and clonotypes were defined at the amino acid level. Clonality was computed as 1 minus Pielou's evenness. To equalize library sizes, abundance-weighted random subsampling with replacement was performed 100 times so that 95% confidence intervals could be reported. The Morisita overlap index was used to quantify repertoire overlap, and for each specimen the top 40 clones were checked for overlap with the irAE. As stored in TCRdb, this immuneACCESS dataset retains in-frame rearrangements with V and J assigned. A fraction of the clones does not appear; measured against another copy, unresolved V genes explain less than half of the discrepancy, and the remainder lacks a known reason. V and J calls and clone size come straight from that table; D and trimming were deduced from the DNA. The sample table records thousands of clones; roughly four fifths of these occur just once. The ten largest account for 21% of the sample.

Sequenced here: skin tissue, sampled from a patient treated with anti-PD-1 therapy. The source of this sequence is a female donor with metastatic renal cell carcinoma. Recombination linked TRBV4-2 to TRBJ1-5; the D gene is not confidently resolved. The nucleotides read TGTGCCAGCAGCCAAGTTGGAGGCAATCAGCCCCAGCATTTT. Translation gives CASSQVGGNQPQHF.